Below are 28 T cell receptor beta chains sequenced from a single sample in a study of response to subunit inactivated influenza vaccine (dated by TCRdb to 2016 to 2018). The method behind the library was RT-PCR. Sequencing was performed on an Illumina HiSeq 2500. TCRdb applied fastp at Q25 and MiXCR to the public reads, then kept only in-frame beta chains. Here each entry gathers all rows of one CDR3 protein and keeps the most common genes and DNA. A total of about half a million distinct CDR3 sequences appear in this sample, roughly 8.2% of them only once. The ten top clones hold 13% of the sample. This sample comprised PBMCs from blood, obtained 23 to 25 months after vaccination. The receptors originated from a man between 45 and 75 years old who received an inactivated influenza vaccine. Donor details come from another sample of the same person, matched by shared clones.

At least ten counts were recorded for this clonotype. The genes are TRBV5-1 and TRBJ2-2; D remains ambiguous. The CDR3 totals 15 residues. CDR1 is SGHRS and CDR2 is YFSETQ in the germline V gene. V lost 6 bases to trimming and J lost 0 bases, with 12 bases between them. CDR3 bases: TGCGCCAGCACCCCCTTTTCGACGAACACCGGGGAGCTGTTTTTT. The encoded protein is CASTPFSTNTGELFF. The full variable domain, in which reference TRBV5-1 and TRBJ2-2 provide the parts outside the CDR3, is KAGVTQTPRYLIKTRGQQVTLSCSPISGHRSVSWYQQTPGQGLQFLFEYFSETQRNKGNFPGRFSGRQFSNSRSEMNVSTLELGDSALYLCASTPFSTNTGELFFGEGSRLTVL.

The DNA of the CDR3 is TGTGCCAGCAGCAAGCTAGCGGGAGGGCTAAACGAGCAGTACTTC. Residues: CASSKLAGGLNEQYF. The chain joins TRBV3-1 to TRBJ2-7; the match to TRBD2 covers 12 bases. The CDR3 has 15 residues. V gave up 5 bases and J gave up 5 bases; unmatched junction bases: 7. Germline V gives CDR1 LGHDT, CDR2 YNNKEL (reference sequence).

This clonotype was counted only a few times. The chain is built from TRBV13 and TRBJ1-2; D perhaps matches TRBD1 (6 bases). Germline values: CDR1 PRHDT, CDR2 FYEKMQ (reference sequence). V gave up 2 bases and J gave up 5 bases, with 18 bases separating them. This CDR3 is 16 amino acids long. CDR3: CASSLSAGQREYGYTF. The CDR3 nucleotides read TGTGCCAGCAGCTTATCCGCCGGACAGCGGGAATATGGCTACACCTTC.

This clonotype was counted at least ten times. The V call is TRBV6-1, the J call TRBJ1-2; D may be TRBD1 (5 bases). V was cut by 11 bases and J by 7 bases, with 20 bases left in between. This CDR3 is built from 13 residues. Germline CDR1 is MNHNS and CDR2 is SASEGT. The CDR3 spells CAVGDFQRTGYTF. Written as DNA, the CDR3 is TGTGCCGTTGGGGACTTTCAAAGGACTGGCTACACCTTC.

This chain connects TRBV20-1 to TRBJ2-5; D gene unclear. V was clipped by 4 bases and J by 1 base, with 7 bases between them. Germline V gives CDR1 DFQATT, CDR2 SNEGSKA (reference sequence). The CDR3 spans 12 residues. This chain's CDR3 is CSAIPSQETQYF. DNA for the CDR3: TGCAGTGCTATCCCGAGCCAAGAGACCCAGTACTTC.

CDR3 DNA: TGTGCCAGCAGTCGTTTATTGGGTAAATCCTACGAGCAGTACTTC. Protein product: CASSRLLGKSYEQYF. V and J are TRBV28 and TRBJ2-7; D not resolved. This CDR3 contains 15 residues. Germline V CDR1 and CDR2: MDHEN, SYDVKM. Trimming removed 5 bases at V and 1 base at J, with 15 bases between.

This clonotype was observed a few times. This rearrangement joins TRBV20-1 to TRBJ2-1; TRBD2 is a possible D gene (5 bases). The CDR3 covers 11 residues. Germline loops: CDR1 DFQATT, CDR2 SNEGSKA (reference sequence). The V gene lost 5 bases and the J gene lost 15 bases, with 17 bases spanning the gap. The CDR3 DNA is TGCAGTGCTCTCGGACTTTCGGCGGGGTTCTTC. This translates into CSALGLSAGFF.

A single count supports this clonotype. The chain uses TRBV4-2 and TRBJ1-5, with TRBD1 matching 7 bases. V was clipped by 4 bases and J by 5 bases; unmatched bases: 8. Germline lookup yields CDR1 LGHNA and CDR2 YNFKEQ. This CDR3 is 15 amino acids long. CDR3 in DNA: TGTGCCAGCAGCCTTGACAGGGCCCTCCATCAGCCCCAGCATTTT. Translation gives CASSLDRALHQPQHF.

The chain uses TRBV7-9 and TRBJ2-7; TRBD2 matches at 8 bases. The length of the CDR3 is 15 residues. V dropped 3 bases and J dropped 5; count of bases not matched to a gene: 9. CDR1 is SEHNR, CDR2 FQNEAQ, per germline (reference sequence). CDR3 residues: CASSFRGGLKNEQYF. The CDR3 region has the DNA TGTGCCAGCAGCTTTCGCGGGGGGTTGAAGAACGAGCAGTACTTC.

This clonotype was counted a few times. The chain is built from TRBV4-3 and TRBJ1-1; a possible D gene is TRBD1 (5 bases). The CDR3 is 17 residues long. In germline, CDR1 is LGHNA, CDR2 YSLEER. Trimming took off 3 bases at V and 4 bases at J, with 21 bases between the two ends. The CDR3 reads CASSQRGRWGNPTEAFF. The CDR3 coding sequence is TGCGCCAGCAGCCAGAGGGGACGCTGGGGGAACCCCACTGAAGCTTTCTTT.

This clonotype was picked up a small number of times. The chain recombines TRBV5-6 with TRBJ2-2, with D possibly being TRBD1 (6 bases). CDR1 is SGHDT, CDR2 YYEEEE, per germline. V lost 5 bases, J lost 0 bases, and 14 bases lay in between. The CDR3 is made up of 16 amino acids. CDR3 sequence: CASRQTGVSNTGELFF. The DNA for the CDR3 is TGTGCCAGCAGGCAGACAGGCGTCTCGAACACCGGGGAGCTGTTTTTT.

This clonotype was detected only a few times. This chain connects TRBV20-1 to TRBJ1-6, with 8 nucleotides matching TRBD1. Germline-derived CDR1 and CDR2 are DFQATT and SNEGSKA (reference sequence). The CDR3 is 14 amino acids. V lost 6 bases and J lost 8; bases outside the gene matches: 9. In DNA, the CDR3 is TGCAGTGCCGAAAGGGCAGGGGGCTATTCACCCCTCCACTTT. This sequence encodes CSAERAGGYSPLHF.

Ten or more counts support this clonotype. This chain uses TRBV7-2 with TRBJ2-5; D might be TRBD1 or TRBD2, each matching 5 bases. CDR1 SGHTA and CDR2 FQGNSA come from the germline V gene. Trimming took 5 bases from V and 4 from J, leaving 14 bases between them. The CDR3 length is 14 residues. The chain's CDR3 is CASSLRGPPETQYF. The CDR3 DNA reads TGTGCCAGCAGCCTTCGGGGCCCCCCAGAGACCCAGTACTTC.

In this sample, this clonotype turned up a few times. This chain's CDR3 is CSATVRPNQPQHF. The DNA for the CDR3 is TGCAGTGCTACCGTTCGGCCCAATCAGCCCCAGCATTTT. This chain joins TRBV20-1 and TRBJ1-5; D is undetermined. This CDR3 comprises 13 residues. Germline CDR1 reads DFQATT; CDR2 reads SNEGSKA (reference sequence). Trimming shortened V by 4 bases and J by 3 bases, and 10 bases separated the two germline ends.

This clonotype was counted between two and nine times. This chain connects TRBV6-5 to TRBJ2-7, with D perhaps TRBD1 (6 bases). The CDR3 runs 15 residues. With 3 bases removed from V and 3 bases from J, the gap between germline ends came to 15 bases. Germline V lookup: CDR1 MNHEY, CDR2 SVGAGI. The CDR3 loop reads CASSYTGTTHYEQYF. CDR3 coding DNA: TGTGCCAGCAGTTATACCGGGACAACTCACTACGAGCAGTACTTC.

This clonotype was seen many times. In DNA, the CDR3 is TGTGCCAGCAGCACCCGGACTAGCGGACCCGTTAGCACAGATACGCAGTATTTT. It specifies CASSTRTSGPVSTDTQYF. The rearrangement joins TRBV21-1 to TRBJ2-3; the table's D call of TRBD2 was not tested on the DNA. TRBV21-1 is reported as a pseudogene. CDR3 length: 18 amino acids.

This clonotype was counted between two and nine times. CDR3 DNA sequence: TGTGCCAGCAGCCGAAGAGGACTGGGGGACAATGAGCAGTTCTTC. Translation gives CASSRRGLGDNEQFF. The chain links TRBV7-3 to TRBJ2-1; D could derive from TRBD1 or TRBD2 (5 bases each). Germline CDR1 reads SGHTA; CDR2 reads FQGTGA. CDR3 length: 15 amino acids. V lost 5 bases and J lost 5, with 16 bases in between.

This chain joins TRBV29-1 and TRBJ1-2; TRBD1 agrees at 9 bases. Trimming cost V 6 bases and J 2 bases; bases outside gene matches: 7. This CDR3 comprises 14 residues. Germline-derived CDR1 and CDR2 are SQVTM and ANQGSEA. The CDR3, as DNA: TGCAGCGTCGCGCCGGGACAGGGCAACTATGGCTACACCTTC. As protein: CSVAPGQGNYGYTF.

This clonotype turned up a few times. The chain is built from TRBV5-1 and TRBJ1-1; 10 bases are shared with TRBD1. J was trimmed by 0 bases and V by 4 bases; bases with no gene match: 15. In germline, CDR1 is SGHRS, CDR2 YFSETQ. This CDR3 is built from 19 residues. In DNA form, the CDR3 reads TGCGCCAGCAGCCCGGGCATGGGACAGGGGACTAACATGAACACTGAAGCTTTCTTT. Its translation: CASSPGMGQGTNMNTEAFF.

This clonotype was recorded many times. This chain connects TRBV5-1 to TRBJ2-2; D uncertain. This CDR3 is built from 15 residues. V was cut by 1 base and J by 1 base, with 8 bases left in between. Germline V gives CDR1 SGHRS, CDR2 YFSETQ. The CDR3 DNA sequence: TGCGCCAGCAGCTTGTCGGCTGTGAACACCGGGGAGCTGTTTTTT. Its translation: CASSLSAVNTGELFF.

This clonotype occurred many times. The chain recombines TRBV5-1 with TRBJ2-4, with D possibly being TRBD1 or TRBD2 (5 bases each). CDR1 and CDR2 (germline): SGHRS, YFSETQ. The V gene lost 1 base and the J gene lost 8 bases, with 13 bases spanning the gap. The CDR3 totals 14 residues. In DNA form, the CDR3 reads TGCGCCAGCAGCTTGAGGGGAGATGAGGACATTCAGTACTTC. Amino acid sequence: CASSLRGDEDIQYF. Using reference TRBV5-1 and TRBJ2-4 for the parts outside the CDR3, the full variable domain is KAGVTQTPRYLIKTRGQQVTLSCSPISGHRSVSWYQQTPGQGLQFLFEYFSETQRNKGNFPGRFSGRQFSNSRSEMNVSTLELGDSALYLCASSLRGDEDIQYFGAGTRLSVL.

This clonotype was detected a few times. V usage is TRBV6-1 and J usage is TRBJ2-2, with D unresolved. The CDR3 sequence is 14 residues long. Germline values: CDR1 MNHNS, CDR2 SASEGT. V lost 3 bases to trimming and J lost 7 bases, with 12 bases between them. The DNA of the CDR3 is TGTGCCAGCAGTGACCAGGCAGTTGGCGGGGAGCTGTTTTTT. Its translation: CASSDQAVGGELFF.

This rearrangement joins TRBV7-2 to TRBJ2-7; D is perhaps TRBD2 (6 bases). The V gene's germline CDR1 is SGHTA and CDR2 FQGNSA. There are 13 residues in the CDR3. V gave up 2 bases and J gave up 5 bases, with 10 bases separating them. CDR3 protein: CASSLSGDHEQYF. As DNA, the CDR3 is TGTGCCAGCAGCTTATCGGGAGACCACGAGCAGTACTTC.

The rearrangement joins TRBV11-2 to TRBJ2-5, with D possibly matching TRBD2 (5 bases). The ends were cut back, 2 bases at V and 1 base at J, with 11 bases in the middle. The CDR3 spans 15 residues. Per germline, CDR1 SGHAT and CDR2 FQNNGV. CDR3 bases: TGTGCCAGCAGCTTACAAACTAGGTTCCAAGAGACCCAGTACTTC. Its translation is CASSLQTRFQETQYF.

CDR3 in amino acids: CSARDLTSGGLRQETQYF. In DNA form, the CDR3 reads TGCAGTGCTAGAGATTTAACTAGCGGGGGTCTTCGTCAAGAGACCCAGTACTTC. V gene TRBV20-1 combines with J gene TRBJ2-5; 11 nucleotides line up with TRBD2. Per germline, CDR1 DFQATT and CDR2 SNEGSKA (reference sequence). The ends lost 0 bases at V and 2 bases at J; junction bases unmatched: 11. This CDR3 has 18 amino acids.

This clonotype was detected only a few times. The chain carries TRBV5-1 and TRBJ2-7; 7 bases map to TRBD1. Losses at the gene ends were 5 bases for V and 3 bases for J; bases not matched to a gene: 5. The CDR3 extends over 13 amino acids. Germline V gene lookup returns CDR1 SGHRS and CDR2 YFSETQ. The CDR3 bases are TGCGCCAGCAGTATGGGACAGAGCTACGAGCAGTACTTC. Encoded protein: CASSMGQSYEQYF.

There are many counts of this clonotype. This chain links TRBV5-1 with TRBJ2-7, with 12 bases that match TRBD2. With 6 bases clipped from V and 4 bases from J, the junction kept 5 bases outside the gene matches. Germline values: CDR1 SGHRS, CDR2 YFSETQ. The CDR3 has 14 residues. CDR3 DNA sequence: TGCGCCAGCACCCTACTAGCGGGAGGTTACGAGCAGTACTTC. This translates into CASTLLAGGYEQYF.

The table lists this clonotype with many counts. This chain connects TRBV3-1 to TRBJ1-6; D remains ambiguous. Germline V lookup: CDR1 LGHDT, CDR2 YNNKEL (reference sequence). Trimming cost V 0 bases and J 6 bases, with 12 bases left between them. This CDR3 comprises 16 residues. The CDR3 DNA sequence: TGTGCCAGCAGCCAAGATCTTCCGGGGTTTAATTCACCCCTCCACTTT. It encodes CASSQDLPGFNSPLHF.